This T cell receptor beta chain was recorded in a study of blood T cell repertoires in COVID-19. Original methodology: Quantification of nucleated cells was approximated via reference gene primer amplification. Method: immunoSEQ multiplex PCR; TCRdb's copy keeps in-frame clones and lacks some. The D gene and trimming were derived from the DNA, and the V and J assignments and clone size from that table. The table records approximately 76,000 clones, 86% of them present only once. The V end was cut by 4 bases, the J end by 1 base, with 13 bases between. The germline V gene encodes CDR1 SNHLY and CDR2 FYNNEI. CDR3 length: 15 amino acids.

The sample comprised peripheral blood. V and J are TRBV2 and TRBJ1-1; D remains ambiguous. This receptor was obtained from an older woman with acute or convalescent COVID-19. The CDR3 nucleotides read TGTGCCAGCAGTGGCAAGGTTGGAGGGAACACTGAAGCTTTCTTT. Its translation is CASSGKVGGNTEAFF.